This T cell receptor beta chain was retrieved from a study of blood T cells in healthy people across ages. Study findings and constraints: Because sorting was not performed, PBMCs prevented conclusive naive versus antigen-experienced comparison.

Using a J-beta primer mix together with a sample-barcoded 5' primer, a second PCR was run for roughly 6 to 11 cycles. MiXCR was run by TCRdb on the 5' RACE reads, yielding one entry per CDR3 protein. This table holds over 1,200,000 distinct CDR3 sequences, approximately 59% found once. This CDR3 is 16 amino acids long. The germline V gene encodes CDR1 SGHRS and CDR2 YFSETQ. J lost 2 bases, V lost 0 bases, and 6 bases had no gene match. This clonotype was counted only a few times. The antigen remains unidentified. Sequencing was performed on blood. The chain joins TRBV5-1 to TRBJ2-7; 9 bases are shared with TRBD2. This sequence was found in a young man in good health. This chain's CDR3 is CASSLGIAGDPYEQYF. The CDR3 coding sequence is TGCGCCAGCAGCTTGGGAATAGCGGGAGATCCCTACGAGCAGTACTTC.